One and the same sample provided the 26 T cell receptor beta chains below, sequenced in a study of blood T cell repertoires in COVID-19. Sequencing was performed with immunoSEQ multiplex PCR; in TCRdb, only in-frame clones are kept and a portion is missing. The repertoire holds roughly 110,000 clones, with about nine tenths as singletons. The source material was peripheral blood. The receptors were gathered from a man between 45 and 60 years old with active or convalescent COVID-19.

The V and J genes are TRBV3-1 (or the pseudogene TRBV3-2) and TRBJ1-1; D is unclear. The CDR3 is 14 residues long. The germline V gene encodes CDR1 LGHDT and CDR2 YNNKEL (reference sequence). The ends were cut back, 3 bases at V and 5 bases at J, with 13 bases in the middle. The CDR3 DNA reads TGTGCCAGCAGCCAGAGGGCTAGGATAACTGAAGCTTTCTTT. It translates to CASSQRARITEAFF.

The DNA for the CDR3 is TGTGCCAGCAGCTTAGGCCACAGGGGGCGCTACGAGCAGTACTTC. Translated: CASSLGHRGRYEQYF. The chain couples TRBV13 to TRBJ2-7, with 9 positions matching TRBD1. CDR1 and CDR2 (germline): PRHDT, FYEKMQ (reference sequence). CDR3 length: 15 residues. The trim removed 0 bases at V and 3 bases at J, leaving 3 bases unmatched.

This sequence joins TRBV30 and TRBJ2-3, with TRBD2 matching 14 bases. The CDR3 loop spans 15 amino acids. Germline V lookup: CDR1 GTSNPN, CDR2 SVGIG (reference sequence). V shed 5 bases and J 7 bases; nucleotides not matched to a gene: 8. The CDR3 region has the DNA TGTGCCTGGGGGGGACTAGCGGGAGAGAGGCATACGCAGTATTTT. This codes for CAWGGLAGERHTQYF.

This clone was seen only once. V gene TRBV29-1 combines with J gene TRBJ2-7, with 9 bases matching TRBD2. This CDR3 is 13 amino acids long. The trim removed 4 bases at V and 6 bases at J, leaving 7 bases unmatched. CDR1 SQVTM and CDR2 ANQGSEA come from the germline V gene. In nucleotides, the CDR3 is TGCAGCGTTGGGGTAGCGGGAGAAGGCGAGCAGTACTTC. Residues: CSVGVAGEGEQYF.

This clone occurred once. This chain connects TRBV28 to TRBJ1-2; the D gene is possibly TRBD1 (6 bases). Trimming took off 5 bases at V and 7 bases at J, with 23 bases between the two ends. Germline CDR1 is MDHEN and CDR2 is SYDVKM. CDR3 length: 16 amino acids. CDR3 residues: CASSPEQGLTDCGYTF. CDR3 coding DNA: TGTGCCAGCAGTCCAGAACAGGGCTTGACGGACTGTGGCTACACCTTC.

This sequence joins TRBV6-5 and TRBJ2-5; possible D gene TRBD2, 7 bases. The germline V gene has CDR1 MNHEY and CDR2 SVGAGI. V was trimmed by 5 bases and J by 2 bases, leaving 15 bases between them. The CDR3 has 15 amino acids. The CDR3: CASSRGGRLQETQYF. The CDR3 coding sequence is TGTGCCAGCAGTAGGGGGGGGAGACTGCAAGAGACCCAGTACTTC.

CDR3 in DNA: TGTGCCAGCAGCCACGCTAGCGGGCTTCAAGAGACCCAGTACTTC. The encoded protein is CASSHASGLQETQYF. The chain links TRBV3-1 (or the pseudogene TRBV3-2) to TRBJ2-5; TRBD2 matches at 8 bases. The CDR3 covers 15 residues. Germline assignment: CDR1 LGHDT and CDR2 YNNKEL (reference sequence). Losses at the gene ends were 3 bases for V and 2 bases for J; bases not matched to a gene: 5.

Worth noting for this clone: The CDR3 carries no conserved terminal phenylalanine or tryptophan, so it likely arises from a read error. Because the CDR3's place on the DNA is in doubt, the DNA is left out and the CDR3 is given as listed by TCRdb. The chain couples TRBV21-1 to TRBJ2-6; TRBD1 is taken as the D call from the table, unchecked against the DNA. TRBV21-1 is reported as a pseudogene. The CDR3 is 12 amino acids in total, end residues counted. The CDR3 sequence: CASSNTVQDRVL.

The chain links TRBV10-2 to TRBJ1-1, with a weak D call TRBD1 (6 bases). The V gene's germline CDR1 is WSHSY and CDR2 SAAADI. The CDR3 contains 13 residues. V was cut by 2 bases and J by 11 bases, with 15 bases left in between. The CDR3 DNA reads TGCGCCAGCAGTGAGCAGAGGGACACCAGCGCTTTCTTT. Its protein is CASSEQRDTSAFF.

This chain links TRBV6-5 with TRBJ1-3; maybe TRBD1 (5 bases). In germline, CDR1 is MNHEY, CDR2 SVGAGI. The CDR3 has 15 residues. V was clipped by 10 bases and J by 0 bases, with 16 bases between them. The DNA of the CDR3 is TGTGCCACCAAAAGGGGTTACCGCTCTGGAAACACCATATATTTT. Its protein is CATKRGYRSGNTIYF.

The CDR3 sequence: CAISESSGKFNYGYTF. CDR3 in DNA: TGTGCCATCAGTGAGTCGTCGGGAAAATTTAACTATGGCTACACCTTC. The V call is TRBV10-3, the J call TRBJ1-2; D call uncertain. Germline CDR1 is ENHRY and CDR2 is SYGVKD. Trimming stripped 0 bases from V and 1 base from J, with 12 bases between. The CDR3 length is 16 residues.

The chain links TRBV2 to TRBJ1-2; 8 nucleotides line up with TRBD1. The trim removed 4 bases at V and 6 bases at J, leaving 4 bases unmatched. This CDR3 spans 13 amino acids. Germline CDR1 is SNHLY and CDR2 is FYNNEI. Here the CDR3 reads CASSGQGPNGYTF. The DNA for the CDR3 is TGTGCCAGCAGTGGACAGGGGCCCAATGGCTACACCTTC.

This clone was counted a single time. V is TRBV9 and J is TRBJ1-3; D not resolved. The length of the CDR3 is 12 residues. V was trimmed by 4 bases and J by 6 bases, leaving 8 bases between them. Per germline, CDR1 SGDLS and CDR2 YYNGEE. The CDR3: CASSRVENTIYF. The CDR3 DNA sequence: TGTGCCAGCAGCCGGGTGGAAAACACCATATATTTT.

V usage is TRBV11-3 and J usage is TRBJ1-6, with D maybe TRBD1 (6 bases). Germline V gene lookup returns CDR1 SGHNT and CDR2 YENEEA. This CDR3 is 16 amino acids long. V lost 5 bases, J lost 6 bases, and 17 bases lay in between. CDR3 loop: CASSRTGTRGNSPLHF. CDR3 bases: TGTGCCAGCAGCCGTACAGGGACGAGGGGTAATTCACCCCTCCACTTT.

The chain recombines TRBV2 with TRBJ2-5; perhaps TRBD2 as D (5 bases). V was pared by 1 base and J by 6 bases, with 21 bases between. Germline CDR1 and CDR2: SNHLY and FYNNEI. The CDR3 consists of 17 residues. CDR3 region: CASSEGILGRVRKTQYF. The CDR3 DNA sequence: TGTGCCAGCAGTGAAGGTATACTAGGAAGGGTTCGGAAGACCCAGTACTTC.

The genes are TRBV4-1 and TRBJ2-6; 10 bases are a match to TRBD1. This CDR3 is 18 amino acids long. V shed 1 base and J 2 bases; nucleotides not matched to a gene: 5. Germline V CDR1 and CDR2: MGHRA, YSYEKL. In nucleotides, the CDR3 is TGCGCCAGCAGCCAAGTCCGGGACAGGGGACCTGGGGCCAACGTCCTGACTTTC. As protein: CASSQVRDRGPGANVLTF.

This clone was seen a few times. This chain links TRBV29-1 with TRBJ2-1, with 9 bases lining up with TRBD1. The J segment lost 8 bases and the V segment lost 6 bases, leaving 5 bases of the junction unmatched. This CDR3 is 12 amino acids long. Germline V lookup: CDR1 SQVTM, CDR2 ANQGSEA. CDR3 protein: CSVRDREDEQFF. CDR3 coding DNA: TGCAGCGTCCGGGACAGGGAGGATGAGCAGTTCTTC.

The V call is TRBV19, the J call TRBJ1-4; D not certain. Germline CDR1 LNHDA, CDR2 SQIVND (reference sequence). The ends were cut back, 6 bases at V and 0 bases at J, with 11 bases in the middle. The length of the CDR3 is 15 residues. CDR3 DNA sequence: TGTGCCAGTAGCGAAACAGAGACAACTAATGAAAAACTGTTTTTT. It codes for CASSETETTNEKLFF. Variable domain in full (rest from reference TRBV19 and TRBJ1-4): DGGITQSPKYLFRKEGQNVTLSCEQNLNHDAMYWYRQDPGQGLRLIYYSQIVNDFQKGDIAEGYSVSREKKESFPLTVTSAQKNPTAFYLCASSETETTNEKLFFGSGTQLSVL.

The CDR3 DNA is TGTGCCATCAGGGGGGGGGCCCACACTGAAGCTTTCTTT. This encodes CAIRGGAHTEAFF. The chain carries TRBV10-3 and TRBJ1-1, with D maybe TRBD1 (6 bases). CDR3 length: 13 amino acids. The V and J ends lost 6 bases and 3 bases respectively, with 11 bases between them. Germline V gene sequence: CDR1 ENHRY, CDR2 SYGVKD.

This clone showed up just once. The sample has other DNA sequences that encode this CDR3 too. V gene TRBV7-9 combines with J gene TRBJ1-1; D perhaps matches TRBD1 (5 bases). With 5 bases removed from V and 1 base from J, the gap between germline ends came to 8 bases. The CDR3 has 13 amino acids. CDR1 is SEHNR and CDR2 is FQNEAQ in the germline V gene (reference sequence). The CDR3 coding sequence is TGTGCCAGCAGCCCCACAGGGAACACTGAAGCTTTCTTT. Translating it yields CASSPTGNTEAFF. Together with reference TRBV7-9 and TRBJ1-1, the CDR3 gives the full variable domain: DTGVSQNPRHKITKRGQNVTFRCDPISEHNRLYWYRQTLGQGPEFLTYFQNEAQLEKSRLLSDRFSAERPKGSFSTLEIQRTEQGDSAMYLCASSPTGNTEAFFGQGTRLTVV.

The V and J genes are TRBV6-2 or TRBV6-3 and TRBJ1-5; D is unclear. The CDR3 covers 15 residues. Trimming shortened V by 2 bases and J by 3 bases, and 11 bases separated the two germline ends. Per germline, CDR1 MNHEY and CDR2 SVGEGT. The CDR3 loop is CASSYDRLPNQPQHF. CDR3 coding DNA: TGTGCCAGCAGTTACGATCGACTTCCCAATCAGCCCCAGCATTTT.

The genes are TRBV6-5 and TRBJ2-2, with D possibly TRBD1 on 5 matching bases. The CDR3 spans 13 residues. Germline assignment: CDR1 MNHEY and CDR2 SVGAGI. V gave up 6 bases and J gave up 5 bases, with 10 bases separating them. Written as DNA, the CDR3 is TGTGCCAGCAGCGGACACCCAACCGGGGAGCTGTTTTTT. Translating gives CASSGHPTGELFF.

This rearrangement joins TRBV5-1 to TRBJ1-1; TRBD1 is a possible D gene (6 bases). This CDR3 spans 15 amino acids. The V gene's germline CDR1 is SGHRS and CDR2 YFSETQ. The V gene lost 3 bases and the J gene lost 1 base, with 13 bases spanning the gap. The CDR3 region is CASSWQGQANTEAFF. The DNA of the CDR3 is TGCGCCAGCAGCTGGCAGGGACAAGCGAACACTGAAGCTTTCTTT.

V usage is TRBV3-1 (or the pseudogene TRBV3-2) and J usage is TRBJ1-5, with 8 bases matching TRBD1. This CDR3 has 16 amino acids. Germline CDR1 and CDR2: LGHDT and YNNKEL (reference sequence). The V gene end was trimmed by 0 bases and the J gene end by 6 bases; junction bases not matched to a gene: 7. The CDR3 bases are TGTGCCAGCAGCCAAGAGTACAGGGGGGAAGGTCAGCCCCAGCATTTT. Its translation is CASSQEYRGEGQPQHF.

This clone was picked up one time. The rearrangement uses TRBV20-1 and TRBJ2-1; possible D gene TRBD2, 5 bases. The germline V gene has CDR1 DFQATT and CDR2 SNEGSKA (reference sequence). The germline V and J ends were trimmed by 3 bases and 13 bases, with 13 bases remaining between them. CDR3 length: 11 residues. CDR3 residues: CSASAFEGQFF. The CDR3 DNA sequence: TGCAGTGCTAGCGCTTTTGAGGGACAGTTCTTC.

The chain carries TRBV6-2 or TRBV6-3 and TRBJ1-1, with 8 bases identical to TRBD1. With 2 bases clipped from V and 6 bases from J, the junction kept 5 bases outside the gene matches. Germline lookup yields CDR1 MNHEY and CDR2 SVGEGT. The CDR3 sequence is 14 residues long. The CDR3 region is CASSYPGQGAEAFF. The DNA for the CDR3 is TGTGCCAGCAGTTACCCTGGACAGGGTGCTGAAGCTTTCTTT.